The 15 T cell receptor beta chains below all came from one sample that was sequenced in a study of blood T cell repertoires in COVID-19 (dated by TCRdb to 2020 to 2021). The method was the immunoSEQ multiplex PCR assay. As stored in TCRdb, this immuneACCESS dataset retains in-frame rearrangements with V and J assigned. A fraction of the clones does not appear; measured against another copy, unresolved V genes explain less than half of the discrepancy, and the remainder lacks a known reason. The sample records some 220,000 clones, about 80% of which are singletons. Roughly 3% of the sample belongs to the ten largest clones. Sequencing was done on a sample of peripheral blood. All receptors derive from a woman aged 30 to 39 who had recovered from COVID-19.

J is TRBJ2-7 and V is TRBV28; D uncertain. Germline V gene sequence: CDR1 MDHEN, CDR2 SYDVKM. The germline V and J ends were trimmed by 5 bases and 6 bases, with 14 bases remaining between them. CDR3 size: 13 residues. CDR3 bases: TGTGCCAGCAGTATGCCAGGCCCAATCGAGCAGTACTTC. Translation gives CASSMPGPIEQYF.

The rearrangement joins TRBV29-1 to TRBJ1-2; 8 bases match TRBD1. Unmatched junction bases numbered 11, after V lost 7 bases and J lost 4 bases. Germline V lookup: CDR1 SQVTM, CDR2 ANQGSEA. CDR3 length: 14 amino acids. CDR3 bases: TGCAGCGGAAAACAGGGGGGCACAGGCTATGGCTACACCTTC. Protein product: CSGKQGGTGYGYTF.

The chain combines TRBV19 with TRBJ1-2; D is possibly TRBD1 (5 bases). Trimming took 10 bases from V and 2 from J, leaving 11 bases between them. This CDR3 has 12 residues. Germline V gene sequence: CDR1 LNHDA, CDR2 SQIVND (reference sequence). CDR3 in amino acids: CAKAGGNYGYTF. CDR3 sequence (DNA): TGTGCCAAAGCCGGGGGGAACTATGGCTACACCTTC.

V usage is TRBV4-1 and J usage is TRBJ1-3; tentative D call: TRBD1 (5 bases). V was trimmed by 0 bases and J by 4 bases, leaving 10 bases between them. CDR3 length: 15 residues. The germline gives CDR1 MGHRA, CDR2 YSYEKL. DNA for the CDR3: TGCGCCAGCAGCCAAGAAGCAGGGATCGGAAACACCATATATTTT. This translates into CASSQEAGIGNTIYF.

The chain joins TRBV4-1 to TRBJ2-6, with D possibly matching TRBD1 (6 bases). CDR1 is MGHRA and CDR2 is YSYEKL in the germline V gene. The CDR3 extends over 15 amino acids. The ends were cut back, 3 bases at V and 4 bases at J, with 10 bases in the middle. The CDR3 region is CASSQTGAGANVLTF. Here the CDR3 DNA reads TGCGCCAGCAGCCAGACAGGTGCCGGGGCCAACGTCCTGACTTTC.

The V gene is TRBV23-1, the J gene TRBJ1-6, with 11 bases matching TRBD1. TRBV23-1 is flagged as an ORF with uncertain function. V shed 1 base, J shed 10 bases, and the junction held 9 bases outside the gene matches. The CDR3 totals 17 residues. The CDR3 bases are TGCGCCAGCAGTCAATACACTCGGACAGGGGGCGGATCACCCCTCCACTTT. Translation gives CASSQYTRTGGGSPLHF.

CDR3 region: CASSFRQENTEAFF. The CDR3 nucleotides are TGTGCCAGCAGCTTTCGACAGGAGAACACTGAAGCTTTCTTT. J is TRBJ1-1 and V is TRBV9, with D possibly TRBD1 on 6 matching bases. CDR3 length: 14 residues. Per the germline V gene, CDR1 is SGDLS and CDR2 is YYNGEE. Trimming cost V 4 bases and J 1 base, with 11 bases left between them.

This chain links TRBV11-1 with TRBJ1-1, with D unclear. The CDR3 is made up of 15 amino acids. V was trimmed by 2 bases and J by 0 bases, leaving 10 bases between them. Germline V lookup: CDR1 SGHAT, CDR2 FQDESV (reference sequence). The CDR3, as DNA: TGTGCCAGCAGCTTAATTCGGTCGGTGAACACTGAAGCTTTCTTT. Translation: CASSLIRSVNTEAFF.

The chain employs TRBV11-2 and TRBJ2-3, with 8 bases fitting TRBD2. Germline CDR1 is SGHAT and CDR2 is FQNNGV. This CDR3 is 18 amino acids long. Unmatched junction bases numbered 16, after V lost 4 bases and J lost 4 bases. CDR3 in amino acids: CASSSLLSGAGDADTQYF. The CDR3 coding sequence is TGTGCCAGCAGCTCCCTACTTTCTGGAGCGGGAGACGCAGATACGCAGTATTTT.

The CDR3: CASSSQTSGEYQETQYF. CDR3 bases: TGTGCCAGCTCATCACAAACTAGCGGGGAGTACCAAGAGACCCAGTACTTC. The chain has TRBV18 and TRBJ2-5, with 10 bases aligning to TRBD2. Germline V lookup: CDR1 KGHSH, CDR2 LQKENI. The length of the CDR3 is 17 residues. The V gene end was trimmed by 5 bases and the J gene end by 0 bases; junction bases not matched to a gene: 9.

This clone has just a few counts. V gene TRBV2 combines with J gene TRBJ1-5; D not certain. The CDR3 covers 14 residues. The ends were cut back, 4 bases at V and 0 bases at J, with 7 bases in the middle. CDR1 is SNHLY, CDR2 FYNNEI, per germline. CDR3 sequence reads: CASSVQVSNQPQHF. The CDR3 DNA reads as TGTGCCAGCAGTGTACAAGTTAGCAATCAGCCCCAGCATTTT.

This sequence joins TRBV15 and TRBJ1-5, with TRBD1 matching over 12 bases. This CDR3 has 17 residues. Germline CDR1 LNHNV, CDR2 YYDKDF (reference sequence). The trim removed 5 bases at V and 2 bases at J, leaving 7 bases unmatched. CDR3 residues: CATSGGQGAVRNQPQHF. The CDR3 nucleotides read TGTGCCACCAGCGGGGGACAGGGGGCGGTCCGCAATCAGCCCCAGCATTTT.

This clone was seen once. The chain employs TRBV28 and TRBJ1-1; tentative D call: TRBD1 (6 bases). CDR1 is MDHEN, CDR2 SYDVKM, per germline. This CDR3 has 18 residues. V was pared by 7 bases and J by 4 bases, with 28 bases between. DNA for the CDR3: TGTGCCAGCACTCTAAGGGGCAGCACATGGGACAACTGCACTGAAGCTTTCTTT. Protein product: CASTLRGSTWDNCTEAFF.

V gene TRBV5-1 combines with J gene TRBJ2-7; D not certain. Germline assignment: CDR1 SGHRS and CDR2 YFSETQ. V was shortened by 1 base and J by 0 bases, with 8 bases between the two germline ends. The CDR3 length is 14 residues. The CDR3 loop reads CASSLSRSSYEQYF. In DNA, the CDR3 is TGCGCCAGCAGCTTGTCGCGGAGCTCCTACGAGCAGTACTTC. Full variable domain (rest looked up from reference TRBV5-1 and TRBJ2-7): KAGVTQTPRYLIKTRGQQVTLSCSPISGHRSVSWYQQTPGQGLQFLFEYFSETQRNKGNFPGRFSGRQFSNSRSEMNVSTLELGDSALYLCASSLSRSSYEQYFGPGTRLTVT.

This clone was counted once. J is TRBJ2-2 and V is TRBV19, with 16 bases fitting TRBD2. V shed 6 bases, J shed 5 bases, and the junction held 6 bases outside the gene matches. Germline CDR1 LNHDA, CDR2 SQIVND (reference sequence). This CDR3 spans 17 amino acids. CDR3 DNA: TGTGCCAGTAGCCCGAGGGGACTAGCGGGAGGGACCGGGGAGCTGTTTTTT. Translation gives CASSPRGLAGGTGELFF.